Listed here are 25 T cell receptor beta chains from one sample, sequenced in a study of blood T cell repertoires in COVID-19. TCRdb's copy holds only in-frame clones and misses some; the assay was immunoSEQ multiplex PCR. The repertoire holds about 80,000 clones, with 82% as singletons. The sample taken for sequencing was peripheral blood. These receptors were obtained from a human donor in a cohort sampled during active COVID-19.

The chain combines TRBV7-9 with TRBJ1-5; 8 bases are a match to TRBD1. This CDR3 spans 14 amino acids. V shed 3 bases, J shed 4 bases, and the junction held 2 bases outside the gene matches. CDR1 and CDR2 from the germline V gene are SEHNR and FQNEAQ (reference sequence). The DNA for the CDR3 is TGTGCCAGCAGCTTGAACAGGGGGAATCAGCCCCAGCATTTT. Amino acids: CASSLNRGNQPQHF.

The chain links TRBV7-8 to TRBJ2-3; D is undetermined. This CDR3 is 15 amino acids long. The ends were cut back, 4 bases at V and 8 bases at J, with 19 bases in the middle. Germline CDR1 and CDR2: SGHVS and FQNEAQ. CDR3 in amino acids: CASSSYSTQAGTQYF. CDR3 DNA sequence: TGTGCCAGCAGCTCCTATTCCACCCAAGCCGGTACGCAGTATTTT.

This rearrangement joins TRBV6-5 to TRBJ2-3; D is undetermined. The CDR3 runs to 15 residues. Trimming shortened V by 6 bases and J by 0 bases, and 13 bases separated the two germline ends. Germline V gene lookup returns CDR1 MNHEY and CDR2 SVGAGI. CDR3 sequence (DNA): TGTGCCAGCAGCGACTCCTCTATTAGCACAGATACGCAGTATTTT. As protein: CASSDSSISTDTQYF.

This chain links TRBV27 with TRBJ2-7; 10 positions match TRBD1. The CDR3 runs to 14 residues. The germline V gene encodes CDR1 MNHEY and CDR2 SMNVEV (reference sequence). V was clipped by 4 bases and J by 3 bases; unmatched bases: 3. The CDR3 DNA reads as TGTGCCAGCAGTTGGGGGGACAGGGGCTACGAGCAGTACTTC. This encodes CASSWGDRGYEQYF.

The CDR3: CASIPKGLKRARGTDTQYF. CDR3 DNA: TGTGCCAGCATTCCAAAGGGTCTGAAGAGGGCGCGGGGCACAGATACGCAGTATTTT. The V and J genes are TRBV9 and TRBJ2-3; weak D call: TRBD2 (5 bases). This CDR3 has 19 residues. Germline lookup yields CDR1 SGDLS and CDR2 YYNGEE. The germline V and J ends were trimmed by 6 bases and 1 base, with 27 bases remaining between them.

The CDR3 coding sequence is TGTGCCAGCAGCTTAGCGGCCAGCTACAATGAGCAGTTCTTC. This encodes CASSLAASYNEQFF. J is TRBJ2-1 and V is TRBV7-2; D remains unclear. Trimming removed 0 bases from V and 3 bases from J, with 6 bases in between. The CDR3 totals 14 residues. Germline V gives CDR1 SGHTA, CDR2 FQGNSA.

This clone was recorded a few times. The rearrangement links TRBV6-5 to TRBJ1-2; weak D call: TRBD1 (5 bases). This CDR3 is 15 amino acids long. V was cut by 0 bases and J by 0 bases, with 8 bases left in between. Per germline, CDR1 MNHEY and CDR2 SVGAGI. The CDR3, as DNA: TGTGCCAGCAGTTACTCAGGGGCAGCTAACTATGGCTACACCTTC. Its translation: CASSYSGAANYGYTF.

This clone was recorded a few times. This chain uses TRBV3-1 (or the pseudogene TRBV3-2) with TRBJ2-7; no clear D gene. CDR3 length: 13 amino acids. Per germline, CDR1 LGHDT and CDR2 YNNKEL (reference sequence). Trimming took off 3 bases at V and 0 bases at J, with 6 bases between the two ends. As DNA, the CDR3 is TGTGCCAGCAGCCAGCGGAGCTCCTACGAGCAGTACTTC. Its translation is CASSQRSSYEQYF.

This rearrangement joins TRBV28 to TRBJ1-6, with D possibly TRBD1 on 6 matching bases. Germline V gene lookup returns CDR1 MDHEN and CDR2 SYDVKM. V shed 6 bases and J shed 13 bases, with 16 bases lying between them. CDR3 length: 13 residues. CDR3 protein: CASRETGPGPLHF. For the CDR3, the DNA is TGTGCCAGCAGAGAGACAGGTCCGGGTCCCCTCCACTTT.

In its sample, this clone was seen a few times. The rearrangement joins TRBV5-1 to TRBJ1-3, with D perhaps TRBD1 (6 bases). V was trimmed by 4 bases and J by 2 bases, leaving 19 bases between them. The V gene's germline CDR1 is SGHRS and CDR2 YFSETQ. This CDR3 is built from 17 residues. The CDR3 region has the DNA TGCGCCAGCAGCCCGGCCGGGACACCCTCCCCTGGAAACACCATATATTTT. Encoded protein: CASSPAGTPSPGNTIYF.

The V and J genes are TRBV30 and TRBJ2-2; a possible D gene is TRBD2 (5 bases). This CDR3 is 14 amino acids long. V was pared by 4 bases and J by 0 bases, with 9 bases between. Germline V gene data show CDR1 as GTSNPN and CDR2 as SVGIG (reference sequence). In DNA, the CDR3 is TGTGCCTGGACTAGCCGACCGAACACCGGGGAGCTGTTTTTT. This codes for CAWTSRPNTGELFF. Variable domain in full (rest from reference TRBV30 and TRBJ2-2): SQTIHQWPATLVQPVGSPLSLECTVEGTSNPNLYWYRQAAGRGLQLLFYSVGIGQISSEVPQNLSASRPQDRQFILSSKKLLLSDSGFYLCAWTSRPNTGELFFGEGSRLTVL.

The chain links TRBV2 to TRBJ2-5, with 14 bases identical to TRBD2. Germline lookup yields CDR1 SNHLY and CDR2 FYNNEI. The CDR3 covers 14 residues. After removal of 7 bases from V and 4 bases from J, the junction contained 2 bases not matched to a gene. Here the CDR3 reads CASIGLAGGETQYF. In DNA form, the CDR3 reads TGTGCCAGCATTGGACTAGCGGGGGGAGAGACCCAGTACTTC.

This clone appeared a few times. The genes are TRBV18 and TRBJ2-2, with D possibly being TRBD1 (6 bases). The CDR3 totals 15 residues. Germline V lookup: CDR1 KGHSH, CDR2 LQKENI. V shed 5 bases and J shed 5 bases, with 15 bases lying between them. The CDR3 nucleotides read TGTGCCAGCTCAAAACAGGGAATTGGTACCGGGGAGCTGTTTTTT. Amino acids: CASSKQGIGTGELFF.

A single count supports this clone. The chain recombines TRBV6-5 with TRBJ1-2; D is unresolved. The CDR3 covers 14 residues. Germline CDR1 MNHEY, CDR2 SVGAGI. Trimming removed 7 bases at V and 2 bases at J, with 14 bases between. CDR3 sequence (DNA): TGTGCCAGCACCCCGACTTCGGTCAACTATGGCTACACCTTC. It codes for CASTPTSVNYGYTF.

The chain carries TRBV5-1 and TRBJ1-5; 7 bases fit TRBD1. This CDR3 region has 14 residues. The V gene's germline CDR1 is SGHRS and CDR2 YFSETQ. The trim removed 4 bases at V and 4 bases at J, leaving 5 bases unmatched. CDR3 sequence reads: CASSETGQNQPQHF. The CDR3 DNA reads TGCGCCAGCAGCGAGACGGGACAGAATCAGCCCCAGCATTTT.

The chain recombines TRBV30 with TRBJ1-5; 11 bases fit TRBD1. The CDR3 covers 13 residues. CDR1 is GTSNPN and CDR2 is SVGIG in the germline V gene (reference sequence). The CDR3 DNA sequence: TGTGCACTGCGGACAGGGGGCCATCAGCCCCAGCATTTT. Protein: CALRTGGHQPQHF.

The genes are TRBV19 and TRBJ2-7; TRBD1 is a possible D gene (7 bases). This CDR3 region has 14 residues. Germline V lookup: CDR1 LNHDA, CDR2 SQIVND (reference sequence). V lost 1 base to trimming and J lost 2 bases, with 9 bases between them. As DNA, the CDR3 is TGTGCCAGTAGTATAGGCAGGGGGGCCTACGAGCAGTACTTC. This codes for CASSIGRGAYEQYF.

Written as DNA, the CDR3 is TGTGCCAGCAGCTCCAGGCTCGACAACCCCTCACCCCTCCACTTT. Protein: CASSSRLDNPSPLHF. The genes are TRBV5-6 and TRBJ1-6; D gene uncertain. The germline gives CDR1 SGHDT, CDR2 YYEEEE. The V end lost 3 bases, the J end lost 10 bases, and 17 bases lay between the germline ends. The CDR3 spans 15 residues.

The genes are TRBV10-1 and TRBJ2-3; possibly TRBD2 for D (6 bases). Per germline, CDR1 WNHNN and CDR2 SYGVQD (reference sequence). Trimming took off 8 bases at V and 5 bases at J, with 8 bases between the two ends. This CDR3 spans 11 amino acids. The CDR3 here is CASGAGDTQYF. The CDR3 nucleotides read TGCGCCAGCGGAGCGGGAGATACGCAGTATTTT.

The chain joins TRBV7-9 to TRBJ2-7, with a possible D match to TRBD1 (5 bases). This CDR3 has 14 amino acids. Deletions cut 5 bases from V and 0 bases from J, with 11 bases between. CDR1 SEHNR and CDR2 FQNEAQ come from the germline V gene (reference sequence). CDR3 sequence reads: CASSPSGASYEQYF. The CDR3, as DNA: TGTGCCAGCAGCCCTAGTGGGGCCTCCTACGAGCAGTACTTC.

The chain employs TRBV10-1 and TRBJ1-1; tentatively, D is TRBD1 (5 bases). The CDR3 consists of 13 residues. Germline-derived CDR1 and CDR2 are WNHNN and SYGVQD (reference sequence). V was clipped by 7 bases and J by 1 base, with 10 bases between them. As DNA, the CDR3 is TGCGCCAGCAAAGGGGAGGAGAACACTGAAGCTTTCTTT. This translates into CASKGEENTEAFF.

The chain links TRBV3-1 (or the pseudogene TRBV3-2) to TRBJ1-6; the match to TRBD1 covers 8 bases. CDR1 and CDR2 from the germline V gene are LGHDT and YNNKEL (reference sequence). With 3 bases clipped from V and 6 bases from J, the junction kept 1 base outside the gene matches. This CDR3 region has 14 residues. The CDR3 region has the DNA TGTGCCAGCAGCCAGACAGGGGTTAATTCACCCCTCCACTTT. Protein sequence: CASSQTGVNSPLHF.

V is TRBV16 and J is TRBJ2-1; 7 nucleotides align to TRBD1. There are 15 residues in the CDR3. Germline V gene sequence: CDR1 KGHSY, CDR2 FQNENV. With V trimmed by 5 bases and J by 0 bases, 4 bases remained unmatched. The CDR3 loop reads CASSKGGPSYNEQFF. The CDR3 DNA is TGTGCCAGCAGCAAAGGGGGCCCCTCCTACAATGAGCAGTTCTTC.

The rearrangement links TRBV15 to TRBJ2-3, with 7 bases that match TRBD2. The ends lost 4 bases at V and 8 bases at J; junction bases unmatched: 15. The CDR3 sequence is 16 residues long. Germline values: CDR1 LNHNV, CDR2 YYDKDF (reference sequence). In DNA, the CDR3 is TGTGCCACCAGCAACGGGGGGACCTCTCTTAGGGGTACGCAGTATTTT. This encodes CATSNGGTSLRGTQYF.

A few counts support this clone. V and J are TRBV4-1 and TRBJ1-1; 7 bases align to TRBD1. CDR3 length: 14 amino acids. Trimming took 3 bases from V and 4 from J; bases not matched to a gene: 5. Germline assignment: CDR1 MGHRA and CDR2 YSYEKL. The CDR3 loop reads CASSHRQGPTEAFF. In DNA form, the CDR3 reads TGCGCCAGCAGCCACCGACAGGGCCCCACTGAAGCTTTCTTT.